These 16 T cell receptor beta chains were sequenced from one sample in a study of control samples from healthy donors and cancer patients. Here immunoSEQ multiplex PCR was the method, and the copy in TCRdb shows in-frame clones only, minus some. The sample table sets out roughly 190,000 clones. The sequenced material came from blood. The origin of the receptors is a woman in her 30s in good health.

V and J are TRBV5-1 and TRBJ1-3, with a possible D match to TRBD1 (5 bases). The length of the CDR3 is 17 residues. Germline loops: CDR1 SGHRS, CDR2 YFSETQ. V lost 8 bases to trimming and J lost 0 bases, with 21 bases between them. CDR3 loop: CASSGTGATYSGNTIYF. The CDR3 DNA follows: TGCGCCAGTTCCGGGACCGGAGCTACCTACTCTGGAAACACCATATATTTT.

CDR3 sequence reads: CASSLGLAVLNEQFF. The DNA of the CDR3 is TGTGCCAGCAGTTTGGGACTAGCTGTACTTAATGAGCAGTTCTTC. The genes are TRBV28 and TRBJ2-1; 9 nucleotides align to TRBD2. The CDR3 spans 15 residues. In germline, CDR1 is MDHEN, CDR2 SYDVKM. Trimming removed 3 bases from V and 7 bases from J; junction bases left unmatched: 7.

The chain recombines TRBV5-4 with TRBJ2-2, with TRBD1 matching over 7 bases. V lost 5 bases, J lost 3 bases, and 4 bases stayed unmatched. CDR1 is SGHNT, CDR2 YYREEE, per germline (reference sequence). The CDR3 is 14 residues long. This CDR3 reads CASRAGTDTGELFF. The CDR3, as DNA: TGTGCCAGCAGGGCCGGGACAGACACCGGGGAGCTGTTTTTT.

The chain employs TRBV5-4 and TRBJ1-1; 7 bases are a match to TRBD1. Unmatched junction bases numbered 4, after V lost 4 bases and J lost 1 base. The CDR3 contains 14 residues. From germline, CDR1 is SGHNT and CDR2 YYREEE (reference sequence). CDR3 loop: CASSRGDRNTEAFF. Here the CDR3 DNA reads TGTGCCAGCAGCCGCGGGGACAGGAACACTGAAGCTTTCTTT.

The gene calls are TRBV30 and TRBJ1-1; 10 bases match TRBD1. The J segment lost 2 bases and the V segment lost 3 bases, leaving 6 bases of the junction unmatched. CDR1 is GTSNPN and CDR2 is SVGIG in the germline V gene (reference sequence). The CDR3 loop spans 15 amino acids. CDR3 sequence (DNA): TGTGCCTGGAGGCCCTGGACAGGGGGAAACACTGAAGCTTTCTTT. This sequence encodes CAWRPWTGGNTEAFF.

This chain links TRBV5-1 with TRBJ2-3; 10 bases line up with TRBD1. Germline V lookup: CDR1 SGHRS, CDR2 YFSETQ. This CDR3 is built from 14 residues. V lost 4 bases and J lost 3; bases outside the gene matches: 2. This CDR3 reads CASSRQGATDTQYF. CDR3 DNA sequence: TGCGCCAGCAGCCGACAGGGGGCAACAGATACGCAGTATTTT.

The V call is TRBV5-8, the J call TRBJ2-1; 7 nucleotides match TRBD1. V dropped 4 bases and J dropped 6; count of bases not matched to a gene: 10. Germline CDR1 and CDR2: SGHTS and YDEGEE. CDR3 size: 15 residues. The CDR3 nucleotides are TGTGCCAGCAGCCATAGGCTGGCAGGGGGCAATGAGCAGTTCTTC. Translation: CASSHRLAGGNEQFF.

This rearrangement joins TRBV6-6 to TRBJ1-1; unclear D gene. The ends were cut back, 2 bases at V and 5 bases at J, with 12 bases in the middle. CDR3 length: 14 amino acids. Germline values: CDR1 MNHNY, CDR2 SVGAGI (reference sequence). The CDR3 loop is CASSYTSGRTEAFF. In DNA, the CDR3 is TGTGCCAGCAGTTACACCTCGGGGAGGACTGAAGCTTTCTTT.

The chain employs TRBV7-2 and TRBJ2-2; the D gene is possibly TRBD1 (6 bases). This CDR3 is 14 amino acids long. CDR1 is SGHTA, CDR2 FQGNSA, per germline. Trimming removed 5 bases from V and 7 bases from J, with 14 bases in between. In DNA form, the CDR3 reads TGTGCCAGCAGCCTAATACAGGGTAACGGGGAGCTGTTTTTT. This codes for CASSLIQGNGELFF.

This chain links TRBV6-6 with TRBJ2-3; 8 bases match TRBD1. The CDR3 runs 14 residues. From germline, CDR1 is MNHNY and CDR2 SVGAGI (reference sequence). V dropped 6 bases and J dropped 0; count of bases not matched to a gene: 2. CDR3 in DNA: TGTGCCAGCAGACAGGGGGTTAGCACAGATACGCAGTATTTT. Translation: CASRQGVSTDTQYF.

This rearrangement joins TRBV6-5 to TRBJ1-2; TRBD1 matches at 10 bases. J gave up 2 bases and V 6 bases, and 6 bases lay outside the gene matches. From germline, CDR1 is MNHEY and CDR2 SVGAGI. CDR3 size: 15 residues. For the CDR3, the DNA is TGTGCCAGCAGGGGGGTGGGACAGGGGAACTATGGCTACACCTTC. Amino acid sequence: CASRGVGQGNYGYTF.

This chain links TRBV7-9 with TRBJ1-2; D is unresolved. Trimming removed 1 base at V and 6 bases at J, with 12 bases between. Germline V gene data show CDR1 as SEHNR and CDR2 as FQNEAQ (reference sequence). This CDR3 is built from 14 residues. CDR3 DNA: TGTGCCAGCAGCTTAGATCCCGCCGGGAATGGCTACACCTTC. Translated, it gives CASSLDPAGNGYTF.

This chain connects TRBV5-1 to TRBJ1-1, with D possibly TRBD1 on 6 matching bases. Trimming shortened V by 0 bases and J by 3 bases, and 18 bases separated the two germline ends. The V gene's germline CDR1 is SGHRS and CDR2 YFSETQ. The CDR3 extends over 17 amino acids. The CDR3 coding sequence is TGCGCCAGCAGCTTGGGGGGGGGCGGAGAGGTGGACACTGAAGCTTTCTTT. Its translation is CASSLGGGGEVDTEAFF.

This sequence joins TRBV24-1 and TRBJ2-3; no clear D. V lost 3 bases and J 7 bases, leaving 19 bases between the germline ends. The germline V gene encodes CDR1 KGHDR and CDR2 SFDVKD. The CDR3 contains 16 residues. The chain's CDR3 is CATSDPQLPSLYTQYF. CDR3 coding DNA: TGTGCCACCAGTGATCCGCAACTCCCTTCACTATATACGCAGTATTTT.

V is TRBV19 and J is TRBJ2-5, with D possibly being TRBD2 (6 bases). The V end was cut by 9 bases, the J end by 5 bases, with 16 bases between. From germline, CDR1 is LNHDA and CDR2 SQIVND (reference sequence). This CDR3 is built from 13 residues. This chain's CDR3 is CASTFAGSETQYF. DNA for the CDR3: TGTGCCAGCACTTTTGCGGGAAGTGAGACCCAGTACTTC.

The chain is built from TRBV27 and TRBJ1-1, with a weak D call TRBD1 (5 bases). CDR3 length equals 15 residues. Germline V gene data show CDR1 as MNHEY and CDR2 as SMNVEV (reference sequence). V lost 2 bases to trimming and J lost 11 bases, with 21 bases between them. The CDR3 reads CASSLRGGGTMSAFF. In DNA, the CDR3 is TGTGCCAGCAGTTTAAGAGGCGGGGGGACCATGAGTGCTTTCTTT.